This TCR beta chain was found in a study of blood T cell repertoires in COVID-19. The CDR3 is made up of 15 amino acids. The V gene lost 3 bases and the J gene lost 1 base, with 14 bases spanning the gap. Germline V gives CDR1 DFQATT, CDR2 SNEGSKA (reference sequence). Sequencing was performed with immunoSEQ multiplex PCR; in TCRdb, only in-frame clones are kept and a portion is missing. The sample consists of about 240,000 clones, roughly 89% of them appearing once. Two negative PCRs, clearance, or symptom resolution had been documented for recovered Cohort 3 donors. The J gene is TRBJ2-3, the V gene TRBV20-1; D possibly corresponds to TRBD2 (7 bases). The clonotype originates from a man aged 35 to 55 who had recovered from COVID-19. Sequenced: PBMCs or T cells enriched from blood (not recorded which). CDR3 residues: CSASGGGLGTDTQYF. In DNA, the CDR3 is TGCAGTGCTAGTGGCGGGGGCCTTGGCACAGATACGCAGTATTTT.